The clone carrying this T cell receptor (beta chain) was seen more than once but under ten times. This specimen belongs to a study of patients and donors after allogeneic stem cell transplantation. The CDR3 sequence is 17 residues long. The germline CDR1 and CDR2 sequences are LGHNA and YSLEER. The V and J ends lost 2 bases and 0 bases respectively, with 16 bases between them. TCRdb passed the RT-PCR reads through MiXCR, listing each CDR3 protein once. The table has some 10,000 distinct CDR3 sequences, around 20% seen once. The sample consisted of blood, either unsorted or a sorted T cell fraction (not recorded which). This receptor was taken from a human donor who was either an allogeneic HSCT recipient or a stem cell or donor lymphocyte infusion donor (not recorded which). It is not recorded whose cells these are; they may come from a transplant donor. The chain recombines TRBV4-3 with TRBJ1-2; D ambiguous. CDR3 amino acids: CASSQRAGPEPNYGYTF. In DNA form, the CDR3 reads TGCGCCAGCAGCCAACGCGCAGGCCCAGAACCTAACTATGGCTACACCTTC.